These 24 T cell receptor beta chains came from one sample sequenced in a study of molecular identifiers for immune sequencing clone quantification. TCRdb recomputed calls from the PCR reads with MiXCR, one row per CDR3 protein. The table has about 86,000 distinct CDR3 sequences, approximately 25% seen once. Sequencing was carried out using naive CD8+ T cells from blood, with Jurkat cell RNA spiked in. Subset of the sample: FACS-sorted CD8+CD4-CCR7+CD45RA+ naive T cells. Source of these receptors: a human donor in good health. Some libraries in this study had Jurkat cell RNA spiked in.

V usage is TRBV18 and J usage is TRBJ2-1; 8 nucleotides line up with TRBD1. Trimming removed 4 bases from V and 6 bases from J; junction bases left unmatched: 2. CDR1 is KGHSH, CDR2 LQKENI, per germline. The CDR3 has 13 amino acids. The CDR3 here is CASSLTGGNEQFF. For the CDR3, the DNA is TGTGCCAGCTCACTAACAGGGGGCAATGAGCAGTTCTTC.

The chain recombines TRBV19 with TRBJ2-7; D is unresolved. The CDR3 contains 14 residues. The germline V and J ends were trimmed by 2 bases and 0 bases, with 8 bases remaining between them. Germline V lookup: CDR1 LNHDA, CDR2 SQIVND (reference sequence). CDR3 loop: CASSITVHSYEQYF. CDR3 sequence (DNA): TGTGCCAGTAGTATAACGGTCCACTCCTACGAGCAGTACTTC.

This clonotype occurred once. The junction differs from germline at one of its ends, possibly a read error. V gene TRBV27 combines with J gene TRBJ2-3, with TRBD2 identical over 8 bases. The CDR3 runs to 17 residues. CDR1 and CDR2 from the germline V gene are MNHEY and SMNVEV (reference sequence). Here the CDR3 DNA reads TGTGTCAGCCGCCCCGGGGGGGTGGCGGGACGGGCAGATACGCAGTATTTT. Amino acid sequence: CVSRPGGVAGRADTQYF.

The V and J genes are TRBV4-3 and TRBJ2-7; 8 nucleotides align to TRBD2. The CDR3 is made up of 16 amino acids. Germline CDR1 and CDR2: LGHNA and YSLEER. The ends lost 0 bases at V and 1 base at J; junction bases unmatched: 5. The CDR3 coding sequence is TGCGCCAGCAGCCAAGATGGCGGGGGGTTGTCCTACGAGCAGTACTTC. Translated: CASSQDGGGLSYEQYF.

About this clonotype: A much larger clone is a single base away; this may be a read error. V and J are TRBV6-5 and TRBJ2-7; the match to TRBD1 covers 7 bases. Per the germline V gene, CDR1 is MNHEY and CDR2 is SVGAGI. The CDR3 is made up of 14 amino acids. In DNA form, the CDR3 reads TGTCCCAGCAGTCCCGGGACAGAATCCTACGAGCAGTACTTC. Its protein product is CPSSPGTESYEQYF.

In this sample, this clonotype turned up once. This may arise from a read error, as a much more abundant clone is one base away. The rearrangement links TRBV4-3 to TRBJ1-5, with 7 bases aligning to TRBD1. The CDR3 totals 15 residues. Looked up from germline, CDR1 is LGHNA and CDR2 is YSLEER. The CDR3 DNA sequence: TGCGCCAGCGGCCAAGACAGGGCTAGTATTCAGCCCCAGCATTTT. Translated, it gives CASGQDRASIQPQHF.

This rearrangement joins TRBV3-1 to TRBJ2-4; the D gene is possibly TRBD1 (6 bases). Trimming removed 4 bases from V and 3 bases from J, with 10 bases in between. Germline loops: CDR1 LGHDT, CDR2 YNNKEL (reference sequence). The CDR3 is made up of 14 amino acids. The CDR3 reads CASSLGQHKNIQYF. CDR3 coding DNA: TGTGCCAGCAGCCTGGGACAACACAAAAACATTCAGTACTTC. The full variable domain, rest sourced from reference TRBV3-1 and TRBJ2-4, is DTAVSQTPKYLVTQMGNDKSIKCEQNLGHDTMYWYKQDSKKFLKIMFSYNNKELIINETVPNRFSPKSPDKAHLNLHINSLELGDSAVYFCASSLGQHKNIQYFGAGTRLSVL.

This clonotype was picked up many times. This chain connects TRBV7-9 to TRBJ1-1, with D perhaps TRBD1 (6 bases). Looked up from germline, CDR1 is SEHNR and CDR2 is FQNEAQ (reference sequence). The ends were cut back, 8 bases at V and 1 base at J, with 8 bases in the middle. The CDR3 totals 12 residues. The CDR3 region is CASGGQNTEAFF. DNA of the CDR3: TGTGCCAGCGGGGGACAGAACACTGAAGCTTTCTTT.

This clonotype was counted a single time. A much bigger clone sits one base away, suggesting this may be a read error. The rearrangement links TRBV24-1 to TRBJ1-5, with D tentatively TRBD1 (6 bases). The CDR3 is 16 amino acids. Germline CDR1 KGHDR, CDR2 SFDVKD. The chain's CDR3 is CATPYRDTRSNQSQHF. Written as DNA, the CDR3 is TGTGCCACCCCCTACAGGGATACTAGGAGCAATCAGTCCCAGCATTTT.

This clonotype has just a few counts. The V gene is TRBV11-2, the J gene TRBJ2-1, with 8 bases aligning to TRBD1. Germline V gene lookup returns CDR1 SGHAT and CDR2 FQNNGV. The ends lost 3 bases at V and 10 bases at J; junction bases unmatched: 5. This CDR3 is built from 13 residues. CDR3 region: CASSFGQGNEQFF. Here the CDR3 DNA reads TGTGCCAGCAGCTTTGGACAGGGTAACGAGCAGTTCTTC. The whole variable domain, filled in from reference TRBV11-2 and TRBJ2-1, reads EAGVAQSPRYKIIEKRQSVAFWCNPISGHATLYWYQQILGQGPKLLIQFQNNGVVDDSQLPKDRFSAERLKGVDSTLKIQPAKLEDSAVYLCASSFGQGNEQFFGPGTRLTVL.

This clonotype was detected ten times or more. The J gene is TRBJ2-2, the V gene TRBV30, with D hard to call. CDR3 size: 13 residues. Germline CDR1 reads GTSNPN; CDR2 reads SVGIG (reference sequence). Trimming pared 1 base from V and 8 bases from J, leaving 11 bases between. Here the CDR3 reads CAWSASIGGELFF. In nucleotides, the CDR3 is TGTGCCTGGAGTGCCAGCATTGGGGGGGAGCTGTTTTTT.

Of note for this clonotype: A much larger clone lies one base from this, so it may be a read error. The rearrangement joins TRBV4-3 to TRBJ2-3, with D possibly being TRBD2 (6 bases). The length of the CDR3 is 15 residues. CDR1 is LGHNA, CDR2 YSLEER, per germline. CDR3 residues: CASGQGGRVEDTQYF. The CDR3 bases are TGCGCCAGCGGCCAAGGAGGGCGGGTAGAGGATACGCAGTATTTT.

As regards this clonotype: Possible read error: a much larger clone is one base away. The V gene is TRBV25-1, the J gene TRBJ2-7; D is unclear. V lost 2 bases and J lost 5, with 4 bases in between. The CDR3 is 11 residues long. The germline CDR1 and CDR2 sequences are MGHDK and SYGVNS. The CDR3 region has the DNA TGTGCCAGCAGTGAAGGGGACGAGCAGTACTTC. Amino acid sequence: CASSEGDEQYF.

This clonotype was counted many times. This rearrangement joins TRBV29-1 to TRBJ1-1; D gene unclear. Per the germline V gene, CDR1 is SQVTM and CDR2 is ANQGSEA. The CDR3 contains 12 residues. Trimming took off 3 bases at V and 4 bases at J, with 9 bases between the two ends. This CDR3 reads CSVDQDSTEAFF. The CDR3 nucleotides are TGCAGCGTTGATCAGGATAGCACTGAAGCTTTCTTT.

This clonotype was counted at least ten times. This rearrangement joins TRBV5-6 to TRBJ1-1; TRBD1 matches 7 bases. CDR3 size: 13 residues. Germline lookup yields CDR1 SGHDT and CDR2 YYEEEE. Unmatched junction bases numbered 1, after V lost 1 base and J lost 4 bases. The CDR3 nucleotides are TGTGCCAGCAGCTTGCAGGGGGGCACTGAAGCTTTCTTT. It encodes CASSLQGGTEAFF. The complete variable domain, with remaining parts taken from reference TRBV5-6 and TRBJ1-1, reads DAGVTQSPTHLIKTRGQQVTLRCSPKSGHDTVSWYQQALGQGPQFIFQYYEEEERQRGNFPDRFSGHQFPNYSSELNVNALLLGDSALYLCASSLQGGTEAFFGQGTRLTVV.

The genes are TRBV9 and TRBJ2-1, with 7 bases matching TRBD2. V was clipped by 0 bases and J by 7 bases; unmatched bases: 7. CDR1 and CDR2 from the germline V gene are SGDLS and YYNGEE. This CDR3 has 15 residues. The CDR3 DNA sequence: TGTGCCAGCAGCGTAGTGGTGGGAGGGCAAAATGAGCAGTTCTTC. Its protein is CASSVVVGGQNEQFF.

J is TRBJ1-2 and V is TRBV30; 9 nucleotides align to TRBD1. In germline, CDR1 is GTSNPN, CDR2 SVGIG (reference sequence). V was pared by 5 bases and J by 3 bases, with 7 bases of the junction left unmatched. This CDR3 has 14 residues. Here the CDR3 DNA reads TGTGCCTGGGAACCGGACAGGGGAGACTATGGCTACACCTTC. Amino acid sequence: CAWEPDRGDYGYTF.

This clonotype was seen ten or more times. The chain couples TRBV20-1 to TRBJ1-1; TRBD1 might be the D (6 bases). The germline CDR1 and CDR2 sequences are DFQATT and SNEGSKA (reference sequence). The CDR3 loop spans 14 amino acids. Trimming stripped 1 base from V and 5 bases from J, with 14 bases between. In DNA form, the CDR3 reads TGCAGTGCTAGAGTAGCGGGGGGCGGAACTGAAGCTTTCTTT. Protein sequence: CSARVAGGGTEAFF.

The V and J genes are TRBV6-2 or TRBV6-3 and TRBJ2-7; possible D gene TRBD2, 6 bases. Germline-derived CDR1 and CDR2 are MNHEY and SVGEGT. V lost 2 bases and J 3 bases, leaving 14 bases between the germline ends. This CDR3 is built from 15 residues. The CDR3 nucleotides read TGTGCCAGCAGTTACGGAGTAGCGGAGGGCTACGAGCAGTACTTC. The encoded protein is CASSYGVAEGYEQYF.

Concerning this clonotype: Compared with germline, one end of the junction differs, possibly owing to a read error. This chain connects TRBV19 to TRBJ1-1, with no clear D. There are 15 residues in the CDR3. In germline, CDR1 is LNHDA, CDR2 SQIVND (reference sequence). In DNA form, the CDR3 reads TGTGCCCGTAGTATAGGCCCGCTACTGCACACTGAAGCTTTCTTT. Its protein is CARSIGPLLHTEAFF.

This clonotype was seen at least ten times. The rearrangement joins TRBV28 to TRBJ2-7; 9 nucleotides agree with TRBD1. Trimming at V came to 4 bases and at J to 4 bases, leaving 5 bases not matched to a gene. Germline CDR1 reads MDHEN; CDR2 reads SYDVKM. The CDR3 contains 14 residues. The CDR3 DNA sequence: TGTGCCAGCAGTTACACAGGGGGCAGTTACGAGCAGTACTTC. It encodes CASSYTGGSYEQYF.

This rearrangement joins TRBV27 to TRBJ1-5; D perhaps matches TRBD1 (6 bases). Germline CDR1 and CDR2: MNHEY and SMNVEV (reference sequence). With 2 bases removed from V and 4 bases from J, the gap between germline ends came to 12 bases. CDR3 length: 15 residues. CDR3 amino acids: CASSLGATGNQPQHF. Written as DNA, the CDR3 is TGTGCCAGCAGTTTAGGGGCCACAGGGAATCAGCCCCAGCATTTT.

Details on this clonotype: This clone may be a read error of a much larger clone one base away. The CDR3 loop reads CAVSVTGSGSYEQYF. CDR3 nucleotides: TGTGCCGTCAGCGTTACAGGGTCCGGCTCCTACGAGCAGTACTTC. The V gene is TRBV10-3, the J gene TRBJ2-7; the D gene is possibly TRBD1 (6 bases). There are 15 residues in the CDR3. Germline V gives CDR1 ENHRY, CDR2 SYGVKD.

This clonotype has only a few counts. This rearrangement joins TRBV20-1 to TRBJ2-3; 7 bases fit TRBD1. Germline CDR1 reads DFQATT; CDR2 reads SNEGSKA (reference sequence). This CDR3 is 14 amino acids long. With V trimmed by 5 bases and J by 0 bases, 5 bases remained unmatched. The CDR3 is CSALDRASTDTQYF. The CDR3 coding sequence is TGCAGTGCTCTAGACAGGGCGAGCACAGATACGCAGTATTTT.